The present entry profiles one T cell receptor beta chain with its context. The CDR3 sequence is 16 residues long. The germline V and J ends were trimmed by 3 bases and 1 base, with 13 bases remaining between them. Germline CDR1 reads SGHVS; CDR2 reads FQNEAQ. This sample was taken from a study of blood T cell repertoires in COVID-19. Only in-frame clones appear in the TCRdb table, and some are missing; sequencing was by immunoSEQ multiplex PCR. The sample lists hundreds of thousands of clones; roughly 89% were seen once. This rearrangement joins TRBV7-8 to TRBJ1-5; a possible D gene is TRBD1 (5 bases). The sample consisted of PBMCs or T cells enriched from blood (not recorded which). This receptor was identified in a woman in her 30s with acute COVID-19. CDR3 protein: CASSFSGSASNQPQHF. The CDR3 DNA is TGTGCCAGCAGCTTTTCAGGGTCGGCGAGCAATCAGCCCCAGCATTTT.